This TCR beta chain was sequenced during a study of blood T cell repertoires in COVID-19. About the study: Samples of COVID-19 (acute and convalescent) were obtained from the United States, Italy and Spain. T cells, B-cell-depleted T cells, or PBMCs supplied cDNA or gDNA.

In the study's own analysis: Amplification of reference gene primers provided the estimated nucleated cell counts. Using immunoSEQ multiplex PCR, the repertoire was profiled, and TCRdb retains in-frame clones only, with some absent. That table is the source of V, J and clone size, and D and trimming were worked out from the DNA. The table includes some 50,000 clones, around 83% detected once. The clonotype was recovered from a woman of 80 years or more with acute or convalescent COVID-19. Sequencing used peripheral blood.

The CDR3 region is CASRALFRTGKNQPQHF. CDR3 in DNA: TGTGCCAGCAGAGCCCTTTTTAGGACAGGGAAAAATCAGCCCCAGCATTTT. V gene TRBV2 combines with J gene TRBJ1-5; the match to TRBD1 covers 8 bases. The CDR3 runs to 17 residues. Germline CDR1 is SNHLY and CDR2 is FYNNEI. J lost 4 bases, V lost 6 bases, and 14 bases had no gene match.